Following are 8 T cell receptor beta chains from one sample sequenced in a study of control samples from healthy donors and cancer patients. The table came from immunoSEQ multiplex PCR; TCRdb's copy has only in-frame clones and leaves some out. The sample consists of about 160,000 clones, 93% of them appearing once. Sequenced input: blood. These receptor sequences come from a woman aged 60-75 years in good health.

The V and J genes are TRBV3-1 (or the pseudogene TRBV3-2) and TRBJ2-7; 14 nucleotides match TRBD2. CDR1 is LGHDT and CDR2 is YNNKEL in the germline V gene (reference sequence). The CDR3 loop spans 21 amino acids. After removal of 8 bases from V and 2 bases from J, the junction contained 23 bases not matched to a gene. The CDR3 DNA reads TGTGCCAGCTCGAGCCCTCAGAGACTAGCGGGGGGGGCAATGCTTACCTACGAGCAGTACTTC. It codes for CASSSPQRLAGGAMLTYEQYF.

The J gene is TRBJ2-2, the V gene TRBV3-1 (or the pseudogene TRBV3-2), with 14 nucleotides matching TRBD2. Germline CDR1 LGHDT, CDR2 YNNKEL (reference sequence). The CDR3 loop spans 17 amino acids. Germline trimming cut 1 base from V and 4 bases from J; bases unmatched to any gene: 2. In nucleotides, the CDR3 is TGTGCCAGCAGCCAAGCAGGGACTAGCGGGAGCACCGGGGAGCTGTTTTTT. Translated: CASSQAGTSGSTGELFF.

V gene TRBV7-8 combines with J gene TRBJ1-2; D perhaps matches TRBD1 (6 bases). V was shortened by 5 bases and J by 7 bases, with 14 bases between the two germline ends. The CDR3 is made up of 13 amino acids. Germline V gene lookup returns CDR1 SGHVS and CDR2 FQNEAQ. The CDR3 sequence is CASSPTTGFGYTF. For the CDR3, the DNA is TGTGCCAGCAGCCCGACTACAGGGTTTGGCTACACCTTC. Based on the CDR3 plus reference TRBV7-8 and TRBJ1-2, the full variable domain is GAGVSQSPRYKVAKRGQDVALRCDPISGHVSLFWYQQALGQGPEFLTYFQNEAQLDKSGLPSDRFFAERPEGSVSTLKIQRTQQEDSAVYLCASSPTTGFGYTFGSGTRLTVV.

The V call is TRBV9, the J call TRBJ1-3; D possibly corresponds to TRBD1 (5 bases). In germline, CDR1 is SGDLS, CDR2 YYNGEE. CDR3 length: 16 amino acids. V was pared by 1 base and J by 0 bases, with 11 bases between. The CDR3 nucleotides read TGTGCCAGCAGCGTATCAGGGAGCAACTCTGGAAACACCATATATTTT. Protein sequence: CASSVSGSNSGNTIYF.

The chain uses TRBV6-2 or TRBV6-3 and TRBJ1-2, with D possibly matching TRBD1 (6 bases). This CDR3 is 15 amino acids long. Germline V gene lookup returns CDR1 MNHEY and CDR2 SVGEGT. V was shortened by 2 bases and J by 7 bases, with 17 bases between the two germline ends. The CDR3, as DNA: TGTGCCAGCAGTTACGCGCACTTGAGGGGGGCTGGCTACACCTTC. This codes for CASSYAHLRGAGYTF.

The J gene is TRBJ2-2, the V gene TRBV10-3; 11 positions agree with TRBD1. In germline, CDR1 is ENHRY, CDR2 SYGVKD. This CDR3 is built from 15 residues. V lost 6 bases and J lost 7; bases outside the gene matches: 7. The CDR3 region is CAISLGQGAFGELFF. The CDR3, as DNA: TGTGCCATCAGCCTAGGACAGGGGGCGTTCGGGGAGCTGTTTTTT.

V usage is TRBV6-6 and J usage is TRBJ2-3, with 11 bases matching TRBD1. This CDR3 is 16 amino acids long. V lost 7 bases and J lost 5; bases outside the gene matches: 11. Germline V CDR1 and CDR2: MNHNY, SVGAGI (reference sequence). The CDR3 DNA sequence: TGTGCCAGCAAGCATAGGACAGGGGGCTTTGTAGATACGCAGTATTTT. Translation gives CASKHRTGGFVDTQYF.

The chain couples TRBV7-9 to TRBJ1-4, with 9 bases matching TRBD1. Germline lookup yields CDR1 SEHNR and CDR2 FQNEAQ (reference sequence). After removal of 1 base from V and 5 bases from J, the junction contained 8 bases not matched to a gene. The CDR3 contains 17 residues. The CDR3 nucleotides read TGTGCCAGCAGCTTAGGGGACAGGGTACTCCCGAATGAAAAACTGTTTTTT. Encoded protein: CASSLGDRVLPNEKLFF.